This TCR beta chain was captured by sequencing in a study of radiotherapy plus CTLA-4 blockade in lung cancer. TCRdb's table, derived via immunoSEQ multiplex PCR, lists solely in-frame clones and lacks some. The sample holds about 77,000 clones; approximately 73% are singletons and the top ten take more than 9%. Study results and limitations: Early shifts in blood T cell clones, with interferon-beta, reportedly predicted response best. Clones derived from tumor TCRs expanded in blood after radiotherapy plus ipilimumab.

Concerning this clone itself: What it recognizes is unknown.

J lost 3 bases, V lost 7 bases, and 8 bases had no gene match. Per the germline V gene, CDR1 is MNHEY and CDR2 is SVGAGI. The CDR3 spans 14 residues. Source: peripheral blood, taken from a patient treated with radiotherapy plus ipilimumab. This receptor was identified in a human donor with non-small cell lung cancer whose response to radiotherapy plus ipilimumab could not be evaluated. V is TRBV6-5 and J is TRBJ2-7; 8 bases align to TRBD1. CDR3 sequence reads: CASKIGQGYYEQYF. CDR3 DNA: TGTGCCAGCAAGATTGGACAGGGATACTACGAGCAGTACTTC.